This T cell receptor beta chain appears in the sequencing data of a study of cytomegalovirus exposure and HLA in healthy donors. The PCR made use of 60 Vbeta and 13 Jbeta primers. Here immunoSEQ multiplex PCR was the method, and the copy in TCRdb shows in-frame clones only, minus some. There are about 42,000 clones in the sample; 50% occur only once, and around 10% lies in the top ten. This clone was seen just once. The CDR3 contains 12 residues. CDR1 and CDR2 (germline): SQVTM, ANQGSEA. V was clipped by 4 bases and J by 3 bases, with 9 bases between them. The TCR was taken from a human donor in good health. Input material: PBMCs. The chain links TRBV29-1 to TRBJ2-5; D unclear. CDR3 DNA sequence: TGCAGCGTTGCAGCGAGAGAAGAGACCCAGTACTTC. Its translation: CSVAAREETQYF. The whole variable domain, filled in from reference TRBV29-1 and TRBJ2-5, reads SAVISQKPSRDICQRGTSLTIQCQVDSQVTMMFWYRQQPGQSLTLIATANQGSEATYESGFVIDKFPISRPNLTFSTLTVSNMSPEDSSIYLCSVAAREETQYFGPGTRLLVL.